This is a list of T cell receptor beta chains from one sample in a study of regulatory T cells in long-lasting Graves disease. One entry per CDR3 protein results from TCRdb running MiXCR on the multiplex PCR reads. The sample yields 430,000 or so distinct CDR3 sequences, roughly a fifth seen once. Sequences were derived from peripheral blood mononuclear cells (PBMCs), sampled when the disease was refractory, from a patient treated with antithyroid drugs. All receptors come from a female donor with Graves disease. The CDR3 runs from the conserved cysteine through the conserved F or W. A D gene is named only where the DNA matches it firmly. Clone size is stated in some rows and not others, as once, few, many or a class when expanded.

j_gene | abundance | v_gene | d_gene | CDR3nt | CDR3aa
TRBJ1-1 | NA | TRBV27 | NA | TGTGCCAGCAGTTTAAACCCGCCGAACACTGAAGCTTTCTTT | CASSLNPPNTEAFF
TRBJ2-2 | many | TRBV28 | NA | TGTGCCAGCAATCGTGACACCGGGGAGCTGTTTTTT | CASNRDTGELFF
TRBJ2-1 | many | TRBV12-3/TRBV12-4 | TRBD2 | TGTGCCAGCAGTTTCGGGACTAGCGGGATCAGCTCCTACAATGAGCAGTTCTTC | CASSFGTSGISSYNEQFF
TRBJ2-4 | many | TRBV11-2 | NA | TGTGCCAGCAGCTTAGGGTCAAGACTAGCCAAAAACATTCAGTACTTC | CASSLGSRLAKNIQYF
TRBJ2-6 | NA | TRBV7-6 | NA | TGTGCCAGCAGCTTCCCTAGGGCTGGGGCCAACGTCCTGACTTTC | CASSFPRAGANVLTF
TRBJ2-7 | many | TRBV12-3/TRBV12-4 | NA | TGTGCCAGCAGTTTTAGCTGGGACGAGCAGTACTTC | CASSFSWDEQYF
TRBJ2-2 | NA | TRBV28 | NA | TGTGCCAGCAGCTTTGTGGAGGGATTATCCGGGGAGCTGTTTTTT | CASSFVEGLSGELFF
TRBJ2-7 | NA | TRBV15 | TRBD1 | TGTGCCACCAGCAGAGGAGGGACAGGGGGCCCCGAGCAGTACTTC | CATSRGGTGGPEQYF
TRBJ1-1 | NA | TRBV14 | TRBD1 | TGTGCCAGCAGCCAGCAGCCCGGACAGGGGGCCACTGAAGCTTTCTTT | CASSQQPGQGATEAFF
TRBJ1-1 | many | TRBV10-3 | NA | TGTGCCATCAGTGAGGGGGGCCGTAACACTGAAGCTTTCTTT | CAISEGGRNTEAFF
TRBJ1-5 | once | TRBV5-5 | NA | TGTGCCAGCAATCCGGGAGGAAATAGCGATCAGCCCCAGCATTTT | CASNPGGNSDQPQHF
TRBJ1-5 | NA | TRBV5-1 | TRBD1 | TGCGCCAGCAGCCTACAGGGGATGGCCAATCAGCCCCAGCATTTT | CASSLQGMANQPQHF
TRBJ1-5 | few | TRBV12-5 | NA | TGTGCTAGTGGTGGGAAGATTCAGCCCCAGCATTTT | CASGGKIQPQHF
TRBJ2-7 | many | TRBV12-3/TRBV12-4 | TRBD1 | TGTGCCAGCAGTTCCCCTGACAGGGCTGCCTACGAGCAGTACTTC | CASSSPDRAAYEQYF
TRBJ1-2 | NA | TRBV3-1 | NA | TGTGCCAGCAGCCAAGATTTCGTTGGGACTACCTATGGCTACACCTTC | CASSQDFVGTTYGYTF
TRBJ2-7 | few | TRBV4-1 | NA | TGCGCCAGCAGCCAAGGGCCAATCTACGAGCAGTACTTC | CASSQGPIYEQYF
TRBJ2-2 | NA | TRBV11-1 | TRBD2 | TGTGCCAGCAGCTTATTAGCGGGCTATCTCACCGGGGAGCTGTTTTTT | CASSLLAGYLTGELFF
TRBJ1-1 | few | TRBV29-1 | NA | TGCAGCGTCGGTGGAATGAACACTGAAGCTTTCTTT | CSVGGMNTEAFF
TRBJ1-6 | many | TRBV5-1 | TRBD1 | TGCGCCAGCAGCCCGGGACAGGTCGGGTCACCCCTCCACTTT | CASSPGQVGSPLHF
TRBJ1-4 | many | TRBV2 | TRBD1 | TGTGCCAGCAGGCCGGGACAGGGCGGTGAAAAACTGTTTTTT | CASRPGQGGEKLFF
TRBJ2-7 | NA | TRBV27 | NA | TGTGCCAGCAGTTTATTGTTTGGAACCTACGAGCAGTACTTC | CASSLLFGTYEQYF
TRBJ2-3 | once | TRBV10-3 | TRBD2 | TGTGCCATCAGTGACTTTGCGGGAGGCAGGGCAGATACGCAGTATTTT | CAISDFAGGRADTQYF